The present TCR beta chain was sequenced within a study of shared clonotypes between healthy human individuals. Across the whole study: A couple of women and a few men aged 18 to 49 made up the donors.

This clone has more than one count but fewer than ten. Antigen specificity is unknown. The study's findings and limits: It was the few donors that limited the genetic and exposure-history diversity represented. Memory subsets generally showed lower estimated richness than naive subsets.

The CDR3 has 11 residues. Into CD45RA+ naive and CD45RA-negative memory subsets, the CD4+ cells were split. Here immunoSEQ multiplex PCR was the method, and the copy in TCRdb shows in-frame clones only, minus some. The sample has roughly 2,500,000 clones; under 95% are singletons. The chain recombines TRBV21-1 with TRBJ2-7. TRBV21-1 is tagged as a pseudogene. Sequencing was performed on naive CD4+ T cells from PBMCs. Described subset: CD45RA+ positively selected. The receptor was isolated from a man aged 18 to 29 in good health. Some clones in this sample may be carry-over from other donors' samples. The CDR3 DNA reads as TGTGCCAGCAGTCTAAGGTGCGAGCAGTACTTC. This codes for CASSLRCEQYF.